These T cell receptor beta chains were read from a single sample in a study of blood T cell repertoires in COVID-19. Clones were sequenced by immunoSEQ multiplex PCR, and TCRdb holds only the in-frame ones, with some missing. The data show around 250,000 clones, 82% seen once. Material: PBMCs or T cells enriched from blood (not recorded which). All receptors come from a man aged 40-49 years who had been exposed to COVID-19. The CDR3 runs from the conserved cysteine through the conserved F or W. A D gene is named only where the DNA matches it firmly. Not every row has a clone size; where given, it reads once, few, many or a size class.

V	size	J	D	CDR3	DNA
TRBV10-1	few	TRBJ1-2	TRBD1	CASQQGWSGYTF	TGCGCCAGCCAACAGGGGTGGAGTGGCTACACCTTC
TRBV7-9	-	TRBJ2-7	-	CASSVQGNTYEQYF	TGTGCCAGCAGCGTGCAGGGAAATACCTACGAGCAGTACTTC
TRBV28	-	TRBJ2-4	TRBD2	CASSLAGDVNIQYF	TGTGCCAGCAGTTTGGCGGGGGATGTAAACATTCAGTACTTC
TRBV5-1	-	TRBJ2-5	TRBD1	CASSLGTGGPETQYF	TGCGCCAGCAGCTTGGGGACAGGGGGCCCAGAGACCCAGTACTTC
TRBV4-1	-	TRBJ1-4	TRBD1	CASSLQPSGTGGEKLFF	TGCGCCAGCAGCCTCCAACCTTCCGGGACAGGGGGTGAAAAACTGTTTTTT
TRBV2	-	TRBJ1-4	TRBD1	CASRKFRDRALGNEKLFF	TGTGCCAGCAGAAAATTCCGGGACAGGGCTTTGGGTAATGAAAAACTGTTTTTT
TRBV6-5	-	TRBJ1-1	-	CASSYSRGPNTEAFF	TGTGCCAGCAGTTACTCCAGGGGACCGAACACTGAAGCTTTCTTT
TRBV24-1	-	TRBJ2-2	-	CATSDSYVLAGGELFF	TGTGCCACCAGTGATTCCTATGTACTAGCTGGCGGGGAGCTGTTTTTT
TRBV15	-	TRBJ2-7	TRBD1	CATSSDRDSSYEQYF	TGTGCCACCAGCAGTGACCGGGACAGTTCCTACGAGCAGTACTTC
TRBV3-1/TRBV3-2	-	TRBJ2-7	-	CASSQERDGAYEQYF	TGTGCCAGCAGCCAAGAGCGGGACGGAGCCTACGAGCAGTACTTC
TRBV12-3/TRBV12-4	-	TRBJ2-3	-	CASSRQTDTQYF	TGTGCCAGCAGCAGACAGACAGATACGCAGTATTTT
TRBV19	-	TRBJ1-5	TRBD1	CASTPDRGYKPQHF	TGTGCCAGTACCCCGGACAGGGGATACAAGCCCCAGCATTTT
TRBV1	-	TRBJ1-1	-	CTSSHALENTEAFF	TGCACCAGCAGCCACGCCCTAGAGAACACTGAAGCTTTCTTT
TRBV19	-	TRBJ1-2	TRBD1	CASTDRSNYGYTF	TGTGCCAGTACGGACAGGTCTAACTATGGCTACACCTTC
TRBV24-1	-	TRBJ1-1	TRBD1	CATQPLTGLNTEAFF	TGTGCCACCCAACCATTGACAGGGTTGAACACTGAAGCTTTCTTT
TRBV6-5	-	TRBJ1-2	-	CASSSRVWTLDGYTF	TGTGCCAGCAGTTCCCGGGTCTGGACACTCGATGGCTACACCTTC
TRBV5-4	-	TRBJ2-1	-	CASSLAGGGGEFF	TGTGCCAGCAGCTTGGCCGGAGGGGGGGGTGAGTTCTTC
TRBV16	once	TRBJ2-7	TRBD1	CASSPAGTGPSEQYF	TGTGCCAGCAGCCCAGCCGGGACAGGGCCCTCCGAGCAGTACTTC
TRBV11-3	-	TRBJ1-2	TRBD1	CASSRDRVGYTF	TGTGCCAGCAGCAGGGACAGGGTTGGCTACACCTTC
TRBV7-9	-	TRBJ1-2	-	CASSLLYGYTF	TGTGCCAGCAGCTTACTATATGGCTACACCTTC
TRBV3-1/TRBV3-2	-	TRBJ2-1	TRBD2	CASRPSGGSYNEQFF	TGTGCCAGCAGACCTAGCGGGGGGTCCTACAATGAGCAGTTCTTC
TRBV5-1	-	TRBJ2-3	TRBD2	CASSSLLAGGHSTDTQYF	TGCGCCAGCAGCTCCTTACTAGCGGGAGGCCATAGCACAGATACGCAGTATTTT
TRBV27	-	TRBJ2-7	TRBD2	CASSLSRTSFYEQYF	TGTGCCAGCAGTTTATCGAGGACTAGCTTCTACGAGCAGTACTTC
TRBV4-1	-	TRBJ1-2	-	CASSQGLISYGYTF	TGCGCCAGCAGCCAAGGACTCATCTCCTATGGCTACACCTTC